A single sample gave rise to the 22 T cell receptor beta chains below, sequenced in a study of shared clonotypes between healthy human individuals. This table comes from immunoSEQ multiplex PCR, and its TCRdb copy is limited to in-frame clones, with some not included. Among 2 million to 2.5 million clones listed, 92% were seen once. Sequencing used naive CD4+ T cells from PBMCs. Subset: CD45RA+ positively selected. Receptors were obtained from a man aged 18 to 29 in good health. Some clones in this sample may be carry-over from other donors' samples.

The chain has TRBV5-1 and TRBJ2-1; weak D call: TRBD2 (6 bases). Germline V gene data show CDR1 as SGHRS and CDR2 as YFSETQ. This CDR3 contains 17 residues. V was clipped by 1 base and J by 0 bases, with 14 bases between them. The CDR3 loop reads CASSLLGGPSSYNEQFF. The CDR3 DNA is TGCGCCAGCAGCTTGTTGGGAGGCCCTAGCTCCTACAATGAGCAGTTCTTC.

CDR3 sequence reads: CASSLSWDNYQPQHF. The CDR3 DNA reads as TGTGCCAGCAGTTTATCCTGGGATAACTATCAGCCCCAGCATTTT. The rearrangement uses TRBV28 and TRBJ1-5, with unresolved D. V was shortened by 1 base and J by 5 bases, with 12 bases between the two germline ends. This CDR3 spans 15 amino acids. Germline CDR1 MDHEN, CDR2 SYDVKM.

This rearrangement joins TRBV7-2 to TRBJ2-5; tentatively, D is TRBD2 (7 bases). Trimming stripped 3 bases from V and 5 bases from J, with 16 bases between. The CDR3 is 15 amino acids. The V gene's germline CDR1 is SGHTA and CDR2 FQGNSA. CDR3 bases: TGTGCCAGCAGCTTGGAGGGGGGGCGGTACGAGACCCAGTACTTC. This encodes CASSLEGGRYETQYF.

The chain employs TRBV19 and TRBJ2-3, with D perhaps assigned TRBD1 or TRBD2 (5 bases each). The CDR3 extends over 18 amino acids. Germline V CDR1 and CDR2: LNHDA, SQIVND (reference sequence). The V end was cut by 5 bases, the J end by 4 bases, with 25 bases between. The CDR3 region has the DNA TGTGCCAGTAGTCTTCGTGCCGGGACCCGGTACAACCCAGATACGCAGTATTTT. Residues: CASSLRAGTRYNPDTQYF.

V usage is TRBV19 and J usage is TRBJ1-5, with D perhaps matching TRBD1 (5 bases). Trimming shortened V by 5 bases and J by 7 bases, and 21 bases separated the two germline ends. Per the germline V gene, CDR1 is LNHDA and CDR2 is SQIVND (reference sequence). This CDR3 has 16 amino acids. CDR3 in amino acids: CASSPEMGGFGQPQHF. The DNA for the CDR3 is TGTGCCAGTAGTCCGGAAATGGGGGGTTTCGGGCAGCCCCAGCATTTT.

The genes are TRBV2 and TRBJ2-7; D might be TRBD2 (7 bases). CDR1 is SNHLY and CDR2 is FYNNEI in the germline V gene. This CDR3 comprises 14 residues. Trimming shortened V by 7 bases and J by 2 bases, and 15 bases separated the two germline ends. The CDR3 sequence is CASTRERDTYEQYF. The CDR3 region has the DNA TGTGCCAGCACCCGAGAGCGGGACACCTACGAGCAGTACTTC.

Here the CDR3 reads CASSLSPVEQYF. The CDR3 DNA sequence: TGTGCCAGCAGCTTATCCCCAGTCGAGCAGTACTTC. V gene TRBV7-9 combines with J gene TRBJ2-7, with unresolved D. The germline V gene encodes CDR1 SEHNR and CDR2 FQNEAQ (reference sequence). Trimming stripped 2 bases from V and 6 bases from J, with 8 bases between. The CDR3 is 12 residues long.

The CDR3 DNA is TGTGCCAGCAGCTTGAACTTGGCTAACGAGCAGTACTTC. Protein: CASSLNLANEQYF. The rearrangement links TRBV11-3 to TRBJ2-7; D not resolved. Trimming stripped 3 bases from V and 5 bases from J, with 11 bases between. The germline gives CDR1 SGHNT, CDR2 YENEEA. The CDR3 extends over 13 amino acids.

The chain couples TRBV7-2 to TRBJ2-3, with a weak D call TRBD1 (6 bases). Trimming stripped 5 bases from V and 4 bases from J, with 13 bases between. The length of the CDR3 is 14 residues. CDR1 is SGHTA, CDR2 FQGNSA, per germline. The CDR3 bases are TGTGCCAGCAGCCAGCGACAGGCCCCAGATACGCAGTATTTT. It is translated as CASSQRQAPDTQYF.

The V and J genes are TRBV7-6 and TRBJ2-6, with D perhaps assigned TRBD1 or TRBD2 (5 bases each). The CDR3 runs 19 residues. V was pared by 5 bases and J by 4 bases, with 24 bases between. Germline V lookup: CDR1 SGHVS, CDR2 FNYEAQ. The CDR3 DNA follows: TGTGCCAGCAGCCCTAGCATTCGGGACCCCTCTAGGGGGGCCAACGTCCTGACTTTC. Translated: CASSPSIRDPSRGANVLTF.

The genes are TRBV30 and TRBJ1-1; D might be TRBD1 (6 bases). In germline, CDR1 is GTSNPN, CDR2 SVGIG (reference sequence). V lost 2 bases, J lost 3 bases, and 13 bases lay in between. The CDR3 has 14 residues. CDR3 in amino acids: CAWSKGGGDTEAFF. The CDR3 coding sequence is TGTGCCTGGAGTAAGGGAGGGGGGGACACTGAAGCTTTCTTT.

J is TRBJ1-1 and V is TRBV5-4, with a possible D match to TRBD1 (6 bases). CDR3 length equals 16 residues. Trimming cost V 4 bases and J 1 base, with 17 bases left between them. Germline loops: CDR1 SGHNT, CDR2 YYREEE (reference sequence). For the CDR3, the DNA is TGTGCCAGCAGCCCCGGCGGGGGCGTAAGGAACACTGAAGCTTTCTTT. Its translation: CASSPGGGVRNTEAFF.

On this clone itself: Other DNA sequences in the sample encode the same CDR3. The rearrangement joins TRBV7-8 to TRBJ1-2; a weak D match, TRBD1 (5 bases). The germline V gene encodes CDR1 SGHVS and CDR2 FQNEAQ. The CDR3 length is 14 residues. The V and J ends lost 6 bases and 4 bases respectively, with 15 bases between them. CDR3 amino acids: CASSQGPDLYGYTF. In DNA, the CDR3 is TGTGCCAGCAGTCAGGGACCAGACCTCTATGGCTACACCTTC.

This clone was recorded once. Relative to the germline gene, one junction end is altered; a read error may explain this. This sequence joins TRBV29-1 and TRBJ1-2; possibly TRBD1 for D (6 bases). This CDR3 contains 12 residues. The germline V gene has CDR1 SQVTM and CDR2 ANQGSEA. The CDR3 protein is CSAEQGWNGYTF. The CDR3 nucleotides read TGCAGCGCTGAACAGGGCTGGAATGGCTACACCTTC.

This clone was recorded a few times. This chain connects TRBV29-1 to TRBJ1-1, with D possibly being TRBD1 (6 bases). The CDR3 runs to 11 residues. Germline V CDR1 and CDR2: SQVTM, ANQGSEA. V shed 6 bases and J shed 6 bases, with 11 bases lying between them. In DNA form, the CDR3 reads TGCAGCGTCCCCGGGGGGCCTGAAGCTTTCTTT. It encodes CSVPGGPEAFF.

The chain carries TRBV4-1 and TRBJ1-2; 11 bases line up with TRBD1. The length of the CDR3 is 15 residues. V was pared by 2 bases and J by 4 bases, with 3 bases of the junction left unmatched. The germline gives CDR1 MGHRA, CDR2 YSYEKL. This chain's CDR3 is CASSQSGQGGYGYTF. CDR3 sequence (DNA): TGCGCCAGCAGCCAATCGGGACAGGGGGGCTATGGCTACACCTTC.

The chain couples TRBV5-1 to TRBJ1-4; D ambiguous. The V and J ends lost 0 bases and 7 bases respectively, with 22 bases between them. Per the germline V gene, CDR1 is SGHRS and CDR2 is YFSETQ. The CDR3 extends over 18 amino acids. The CDR3 loop reads CASSLVEFSRRWSEKLFF. The DNA for the CDR3 is TGCGCCAGCAGCTTGGTAGAGTTTTCGAGACGTTGGAGTGAAAAACTGTTTTTT.

The rearrangement joins TRBV6-6 to TRBJ2-1; 12 bases agree with TRBD2. CDR1 is MNHNY and CDR2 is SVGAGI in the germline V gene (reference sequence). The CDR3 spans 16 residues. The junction had 8 bases not matched to a gene; V was cut back by 5 bases and J by 6 bases. In DNA, the CDR3 is TGTGCCAGCAGTCCCCTAGCGGGAGGGCCGGTCAATGAGCAGTTCTTC. It is translated as CASSPLAGGPVNEQFF.

This chain uses TRBV9 with TRBJ2-1; D may be TRBD1 (6 bases). Looked up from germline, CDR1 is SGDLS and CDR2 is YYNGEE. This CDR3 region has 16 residues. Trimming cost V 4 bases and J 4 bases, with 18 bases left between them. The CDR3 is CASSPRGTFPYNEQFF. Written as DNA, the CDR3 is TGTGCCAGCAGCCCTAGGGGGACCTTCCCATACAATGAGCAGTTCTTC.

This rearrangement joins TRBV19 to TRBJ1-1, with D tentatively TRBD1 (6 bases). Germline values: CDR1 LNHDA, CDR2 SQIVND (reference sequence). This CDR3 region has 14 residues. Trimming stripped 4 bases from V and 3 bases from J, with 12 bases between. The DNA of the CDR3 is TGTGCCAGTAGTAGCAGGGGTTCGGACACTGAAGCTTTCTTT. Its protein product is CASSSRGSDTEAFF.

This clone showed up just once. The chain links TRBV7-3 to TRBJ2-7, with 11 bases matching TRBD2. This CDR3 has 15 amino acids. Germline V gene lookup returns CDR1 SGHTA and CDR2 FQGTGA. The ends lost 5 bases at V and 3 bases at J; junction bases unmatched: 6. CDR3 DNA sequence: TGTGCCAGCAGCCGTAGCGGGAGGGCTCGCTACGAGCAGTACTTC. This codes for CASSRSGRARYEQYF. The whole variable domain, remainder taken from reference TRBV7-3 and TRBJ2-7, is GAGVSQTPSNKVTEKGKYVELRCDPISGHTALYWYRQSLGQGPEFLIYFQGTGAADDSGLPNDRFFAVRPEGSVSTLKIQRTERGDSAVYLCASSRSGRARYEQYFGPGTRLTVT.

J is TRBJ2-3 and V is TRBV27, with a possible D match to TRBD1 (6 bases). Germline V gene sequence: CDR1 MNHEY, CDR2 SMNVEV (reference sequence). The CDR3 spans 14 residues. Trimming removed 6 bases from V and 1 base from J, with 11 bases in between. The chain's CDR3 is CASSRQDGTDTQYF. The CDR3 region has the DNA TGTGCCAGCAGCAGACAGGACGGCACAGATACGCAGTATTTT.